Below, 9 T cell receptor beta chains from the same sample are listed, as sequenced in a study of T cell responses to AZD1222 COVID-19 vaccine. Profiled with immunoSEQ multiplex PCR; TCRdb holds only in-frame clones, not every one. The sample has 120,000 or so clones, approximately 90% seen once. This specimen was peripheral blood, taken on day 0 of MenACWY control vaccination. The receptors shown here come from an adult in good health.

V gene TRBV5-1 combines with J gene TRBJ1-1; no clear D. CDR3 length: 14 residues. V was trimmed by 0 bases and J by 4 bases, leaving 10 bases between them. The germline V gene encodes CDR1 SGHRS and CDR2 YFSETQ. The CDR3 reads CASSLDPGGTEAFF. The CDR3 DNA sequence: TGCGCCAGCAGCTTGGATCCGGGAGGCACTGAAGCTTTCTTT.

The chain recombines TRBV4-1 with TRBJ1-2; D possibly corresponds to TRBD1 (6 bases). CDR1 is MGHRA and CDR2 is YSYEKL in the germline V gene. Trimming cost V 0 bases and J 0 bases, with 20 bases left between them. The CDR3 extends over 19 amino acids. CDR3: CASSQDRGARGGSNYGYTF. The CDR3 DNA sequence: TGCGCCAGCAGCCAAGATAGGGGGGCCAGGGGAGGGTCTAACTATGGCTACACCTTC.

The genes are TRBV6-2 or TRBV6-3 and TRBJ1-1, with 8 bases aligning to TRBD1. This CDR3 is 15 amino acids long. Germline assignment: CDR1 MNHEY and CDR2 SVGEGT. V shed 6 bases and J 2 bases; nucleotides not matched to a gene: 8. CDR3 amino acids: CASSDPGGGNTEAFF. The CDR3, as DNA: TGTGCCAGCAGCGACCCAGGGGGCGGAAACACTGAAGCTTTCTTT.

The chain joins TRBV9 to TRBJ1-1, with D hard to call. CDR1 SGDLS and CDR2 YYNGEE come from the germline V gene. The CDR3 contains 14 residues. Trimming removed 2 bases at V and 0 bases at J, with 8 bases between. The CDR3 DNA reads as TGTGCCAGCAGCGTGACTGCCATGAACACTGAAGCTTTCTTT. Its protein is CASSVTAMNTEAFF.

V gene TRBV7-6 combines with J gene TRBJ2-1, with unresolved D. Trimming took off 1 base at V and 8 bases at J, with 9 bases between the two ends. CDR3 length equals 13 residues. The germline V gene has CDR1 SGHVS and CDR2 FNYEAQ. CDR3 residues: CASSLGPSDEQFF. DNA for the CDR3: TGTGCCAGCAGCTTAGGGCCCAGCGATGAGCAGTTCTTC.

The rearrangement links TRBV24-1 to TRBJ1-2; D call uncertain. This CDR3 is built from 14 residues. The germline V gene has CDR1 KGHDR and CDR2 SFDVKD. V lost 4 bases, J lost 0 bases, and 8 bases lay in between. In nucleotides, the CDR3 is TGTGCCACCAGTGACACCACCGCTAACTATGGCTACACCTTC. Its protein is CATSDTTANYGYTF.

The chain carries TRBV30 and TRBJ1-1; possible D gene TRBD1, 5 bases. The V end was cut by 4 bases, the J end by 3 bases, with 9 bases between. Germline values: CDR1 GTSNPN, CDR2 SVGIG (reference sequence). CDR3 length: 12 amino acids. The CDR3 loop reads CAWKQEDTEAFF. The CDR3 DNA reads TGTGCCTGGAAACAGGAAGACACTGAAGCTTTCTTT.

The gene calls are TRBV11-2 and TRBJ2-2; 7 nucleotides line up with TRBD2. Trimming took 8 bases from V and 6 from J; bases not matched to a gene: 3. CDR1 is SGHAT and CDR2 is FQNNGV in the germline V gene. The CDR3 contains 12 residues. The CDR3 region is CASGRGSGELFF. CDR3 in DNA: TGTGCCAGCGGGAGGGGATCCGGGGAGCTGTTTTTT.

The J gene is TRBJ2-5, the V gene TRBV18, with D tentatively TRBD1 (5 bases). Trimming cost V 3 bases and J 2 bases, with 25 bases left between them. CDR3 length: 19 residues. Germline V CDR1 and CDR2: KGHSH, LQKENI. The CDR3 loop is CASSPSPAQSDNPQETQYF. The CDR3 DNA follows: TGTGCCAGCTCACCGAGCCCCGCGCAATCGGACAACCCTCAAGAGACCCAGTACTTC.